The 17 T cell receptor beta chains below come from one sample, sequenced in a study of shared clonotypes between healthy human individuals. The repertoire was sequenced with immunoSEQ multiplex PCR; TCRdb's copy has only in-frame clones and lacks some. Of 1 million to 1.2 million clones listed, approximately 75% are singletons. The sequenced sample consisted of memory CD4+ T cells from PBMCs. Subset given: CD45RA-negative fraction. The receptors come from a man aged 18 to 30 in good health. Some clones in this sample may be carry-over from other donors' samples.

The genes are TRBV15 and TRBJ2-5, with 7 positions matching TRBD1. The CDR3 contains 13 residues. Unmatched junction bases numbered 2, after V lost 0 bases and J lost 7 bases. From germline, CDR1 is LNHNV and CDR2 YYDKDF (reference sequence). As DNA, the CDR3 is TGTGCCACCAGCAGAGATCCAGGGGGGACCCAGTACTTC. Encoded protein: CATSRDPGGTQYF.

The rearrangement links TRBV14 to TRBJ1-2; the match to TRBD1 covers 8 bases. The V segment lost 0 bases and the J segment 6 bases; nucleotides outside the gene matches: 9. Germline-derived CDR1 and CDR2 are SGHDN and FVKESK. The CDR3 runs to 16 residues. CDR3 in DNA: TGTGCCAGCAGCCAAGATCGAGGACAGGGAATACATGGCTACACCTTC. Translation gives CASSQDRGQGIHGYTF. The full variable domain, completed using reference TRBV14 and TRBJ1-2, is EAGVTQFPSHSVIEKGQTVTLRCDPISGHDNLYWYRRVMGKEIKFLLHFVKESKQDESGMPNNRFLAERTGGTYSTLKVQPAELEDSGVYFCASSQDRGQGIHGYTFGSGTRLTVV.

The rearrangement joins TRBV11-1 to TRBJ2-1; D is unclear. CDR1 SGHAT and CDR2 FQDESV come from the germline V gene (reference sequence). The CDR3 runs 13 residues. Trimming removed 2 bases at V and 10 bases at J, with 12 bases between. CDR3 protein: CASSLLTPGEQFF. CDR3 nucleotides: TGTGCCAGCAGCTTACTGACTCCCGGGGAGCAGTTCTTC.

A few counts support this clone. CDR3 amino acids: CASSQRRGSQETQYF. The DNA for the CDR3 is TGCGCCAGCAGCCAACGGCGGGGCTCCCAAGAGACCCAGTACTTC. J is TRBJ2-5 and V is TRBV4-1; TRBD2 is a possible D gene (6 bases). Germline CDR1 is MGHRA and CDR2 is YSYEKL. Trimming pared 2 bases from V and 1 base from J, leaving 11 bases between. The CDR3 totals 15 residues.

The CDR3 DNA reads TGTGCCAGCAGTAGACCGGGACTAGGGGCAGATACGCAGTATTTT. This gives the protein CASSRPGLGADTQYF. The V gene is TRBV6-1, the J gene TRBJ2-3; TRBD2 agrees at 8 bases. Per germline, CDR1 MNHNS and CDR2 SASEGT. Trimming removed 5 bases from V and 4 bases from J; junction bases left unmatched: 8. The CDR3 sequence is 15 residues long.

The V call is TRBV6-6, the J call TRBJ1-1; 7 bases match TRBD1. V gave up 6 bases and J gave up 11 bases; unmatched junction bases: 6. The CDR3 loop spans 11 amino acids. CDR1 and CDR2 from the germline V gene are MNHNY and SVGAGI (reference sequence). The CDR3 DNA is TGTGCCAGCAGACGACAGGGCGGTGCTTTCTTT. Translation: CASRRQGGAFF.

V and J are TRBV10-3 and TRBJ2-3; TRBD1 might be the D (5 bases). V was trimmed by 10 bases and J by 4 bases, leaving 18 bases between them. This CDR3 is built from 14 residues. Germline assignment: CDR1 ENHRY and CDR2 SYGVKD. The CDR3 sequence: CASSPILGADTQYF. In DNA, the CDR3 is TGTGCCAGCTCACCAATATTAGGGGCAGATACGCAGTATTTT.

This clone was seen only a few times. J is TRBJ2-2 and V is TRBV18; 8 bases match TRBD1. The CDR3 sequence is 16 residues long. Germline CDR1 KGHSH, CDR2 LQKENI. V was pared by 3 bases and J by 5 bases, with 8 bases of the junction left unmatched. The CDR3 bases are TGTGCCAGCTCACCCTTGGACAGGGCTCTAACCGGGGAGCTGTTTTTT. The encoded protein is CASSPLDRALTGELFF.

Concerning this clone itself: In the same sample, other DNA sequences code for this CDR3. The V and J genes are TRBV5-4 and TRBJ1-2; D perhaps matches TRBD1 (6 bases). Trimming pared 4 bases from V and 4 bases from J, leaving 11 bases between. From germline, CDR1 is SGHNT and CDR2 YYREEE (reference sequence). The CDR3 extends over 13 amino acids. The CDR3 reads CASSLDRFYGYTF. The CDR3 DNA reads as TGTGCCAGCAGCCTCGACAGGTTCTATGGCTACACCTTC.

This chain links TRBV29-1 with TRBJ2-5; D unresolved. The CDR3 has 13 residues. V was trimmed by 1 base and J by 5 bases, leaving 11 bases between them. The germline CDR1 and CDR2 sequences are SQVTM and ANQGSEA. The CDR3 here is CSVEGPKEETQYF. The DNA of the CDR3 is TGCAGCGTTGAAGGACCCAAGGAGGAGACCCAGTACTTC.

V gene TRBV7-2 combines with J gene TRBJ2-3, with D perhaps TRBD1 (6 bases). The CDR3 sequence is 17 residues long. V was trimmed by 0 bases and J by 0 bases, leaving 13 bases between them. Germline loops: CDR1 SGHTA, CDR2 FQGNSA. The CDR3 DNA sequence: TGTGCCAGCAGCTTAGCGGGGCGGACAGTAAGCACAGATACGCAGTATTTT. It specifies CASSLAGRTVSTDTQYF.

The rearrangement joins TRBV6-1 to TRBJ1-5; 10 bases are shared with TRBD1. The V and J ends lost 7 bases and 7 bases, in that order; junction bases with no gene match: 10. In germline, CDR1 is MNHNS, CDR2 SASEGT. CDR3 length equals 15 residues. The CDR3 spells CASIIGTGVGQPQHF. CDR3 nucleotide sequence: TGTGCCAGCATTATCGGGACAGGGGTGGGCCAGCCCCAGCATTTT.

This clone is a singleton in its sample. The chain is built from TRBV18 and TRBJ2-3; D is possibly TRBD1 (6 bases). There are 15 residues in the CDR3. The germline V gene has CDR1 KGHSH and CDR2 LQKENI. V was trimmed by 2 bases and J by 4 bases, leaving 13 bases between them. The CDR3 DNA sequence: TGTGCCAGCTCACCAGGGGGCAGTGGGGCAGATACGCAGTATTTT. Residues: CASSPGGSGADTQYF.

The rearrangement joins TRBV2 to TRBJ2-5; D gene uncertain. Germline V gene sequence: CDR1 SNHLY, CDR2 FYNNEI. CDR3 length: 13 amino acids. Trimming took 8 bases from V and 5 from J, leaving 15 bases between them. The CDR3, as DNA: TGTGCCAGCTATGACCCTAACTGGGAGACCCAGTACTTC. This translates into CASYDPNWETQYF.

The V call is TRBV28, the J call TRBJ2-3; D possibly uses TRBD1 or TRBD2 (7 bases each). The CDR3 sequence is 15 residues long. Trimming removed 6 bases at V and 4 bases at J, with 17 bases between. In germline, CDR1 is MDHEN, CDR2 SYDVKM. The CDR3: CASRQTGRAADTQYF. DNA of the CDR3: TGTGCCAGCAGACAGACAGGGAGGGCGGCAGATACGCAGTATTTT.

This clone was found once. This chain links TRBV15 with TRBJ2-3; 7 bases align to TRBD1. CDR3 length: 14 amino acids. The V gene's germline CDR1 is LNHNV and CDR2 YYDKDF (reference sequence). Trimming at V came to 5 bases and at J to 5 bases, leaving 7 bases not matched to a gene. This chain's CDR3 is CATSGYRGEDTQYF. The CDR3 DNA reads TGTGCCACCAGCGGATACAGGGGTGAAGATACGCAGTATTTT.

The genes are TRBV9 and TRBJ2-3; a weak D match, TRBD1 (6 bases). CDR3 length equals 15 residues. V was shortened by 3 bases and J by 3 bases, with 14 bases between the two germline ends. Per germline, CDR1 SGDLS and CDR2 YYNGEE. CDR3 DNA sequence: TGTGCCAGCAGCGGAGGGGGTAGGGTAACAGATACGCAGTATTTT. Protein sequence: CASSGGGRVTDTQYF.